This TCR beta chain was sequenced in a study of blood T cells in healthy people across ages. The CDR3 is made up of 11 amino acids. Germline CDR1 MNHNY, CDR2 SVGAGI (reference sequence). Trimming removed 11 bases at V and 5 bases at J, with 12 bases between. Sample-barcoded 5' priming and a J-beta primer mix drove a second PCR of about 7 to 12 cycles. Every sample returned 2.5 million or more CDR3-containing paired-end reads. TCRdb re-analysed the 5' RACE reads in MiXCR, keeping a single row per CDR3 protein. The repertoire includes approximately 800,000 distinct CDR3 sequences, around 62% of them detected once, and 25% to 30% sits in the top ten. Individuals who donated were healthy Caucasians from Russia aged roughly 6 to 90. Every donor gave around 10 milliliters of peripheral blood.

The chain links TRBV6-6 to TRBJ2-5; a weak D match, TRBD2 (5 bases). Sequencing was carried out using blood. The TCR comes from a man aged 30 to 45 in good health. CDR3 sequence: CASQEAETQYF. DNA of the CDR3: TGTGCCTCCCAGGAGGCGGAGACCCAGTACTTC.